This is a list of T cell receptor beta chains from one sample in a study of beta chain features in type 1 diabetes. Clones were read by immunoSEQ multiplex PCR, and TCRdb kept only the in-frame ones, dropping some. The table has approximately 280,000 clones, approximately 16% seen once. The sample consisted of naive CD4+ T cells from blood. These receptors all come from a man in his late teens or twenties with type 1 diabetes. The CDR3 runs from the conserved cysteine through the conserved F or W. A D gene is named only where the DNA matches it firmly. Clone size, where shown, is once, few, many, or a class for clones that have expanded.

d_call,clone_size,v_call,j_call,cdr3_aa,cdr3_nt
TRBD2,.,TRBV28,TRBJ2-3,CASSFGTSSSRDTQYF,TGTGCCAGCAGTTTTGGGACTAGCAGCTCAAGGGATACGCAGTATTTT
.,few,TRBV19,TRBJ1-5,CASSIGGSSNQPQHF,TGTGCCAGTAGTATTGGGGGCTCGAGCAATCAGCCCCAGCATTTT
TRBD1,.,TRBV5-1,TRBJ2-2,CASSLRGTANTGELFF,TGCGCCAGCAGCTTGAGAGGGACAGCGAACACCGGGGAGCTGTTTTTT
TRBD1,.,TRBV18,TRBJ2-7,CASSPPNRQGYYEQYF,TGTGCCAGCTCACCGCCGAACCGACAGGGCTACTACGAGCAGTACTTC
.,few,TRBV7-2,TRBJ2-1,CASSLAAGSSYNEQFF,TGTGCCAGCAGCTTAGCTGCGGGAAGCTCCTACAATGAGCAGTTCTTC
TRBD1,few,TRBV5-4,TRBJ2-2,CASSWDRGNDGELFF,TGTGCCAGCAGCTGGGACAGGGGTAACGATGGGGAGCTGTTTTTT
TRBD1,few,TRBV4-3,TRBJ2-2,CASSSTDRVGELFF,TGCGCCAGCAGCAGCACTGACAGGGTCGGGGAGCTGTTTTTT
.,many,TRBV30,TRBJ2-4,CAWSVADIQYF,TGTGCCTGGAGTGTAGCGGACATTCAGTACTTC
TRBD2,.,TRBV5-1,TRBJ2-1,CASSESGTSLEQFF,TGCGCCAGCAGCGAGTCCGGGACTAGCCTTGAGCAGTTCTTC
.,.,TRBV10-3,TRBJ2-5,CAISESKAGAETQYF,TGTGCCATCAGTGAGTCGAAGGCGGGGGCCGAGACCCAGTACTTC
.,.,TRBV5-1,TRBJ2-3,CASSFETRELTDTQYF,TGCGCCAGCAGTTTTGAGACTAGGGAACTCACAGATACGCAGTATTTT
.,.,TRBV20-1,TRBJ2-7,CSAPRGNEQYF,TGCAGTGCGCCCCGCGGGAACGAGCAGTACTTC
.,few,TRBV5-1,TRBJ1-2,CASSSSGNYGYTF,TGCGCCAGCAGCTCGTCAGGCAACTATGGCTACACCTTC
.,.,TRBV29-1,TRBJ2-3,CSVGESKRTDTQYF,TGCAGCGTCGGGGAATCGAAACGCACAGATACGCAGTATTTT
.,.,TRBV15,TRBJ1-5,CATSRAGGRGQPQHF,TGTGCCACCAGCAGAGCGGGGGGCCGAGGTCAGCCCCAGCATTTT
.,.,TRBV5-4,TRBJ2-3,CASSFASFSTDTQYF,TGTGCCAGCAGCTTCGCTAGCTTTAGCACAGATACGCAGTATTTT
.,few,TRBV19,TRBJ2-7,CASVGRLTDEQYF,TGTGCCAGTGTCGGTCGTCTCACAGACGAGCAGTACTTC
.,.,TRBV4-2,TRBJ2-5,CASSPDRETQYF,TGTGCCAGCAGCCCGGACAGAGAGACCCAGTACTTC
TRBD1,.,TRBV5-1,TRBJ1-1,CASSLDRGAEAFF,TGCGCCAGCAGCCTGGACAGGGGGGCTGAAGCTTTCTTT
.,few,TRBV7-9,TRBJ1-5,CASSSRGEPQHF,TGTGCCAGCAGCTCCCGCGGCGAGCCCCAGCATTTT
TRBD2,.,TRBV30,TRBJ2-3,CAWSPVGGLTDTQYF,TGTGCCTGGAGTCCCGTGGGAGGGCTCACAGATACGCAGTATTTT
TRBD2,.,TRBV18,TRBJ2-1,CASSRGLAGDYNEQFF,TGTGCCAGCTCACGGGGACTAGCGGGAGACTACAATGAGCAGTTCTTC
TRBD1,.,TRBV27,TRBJ2-6,CASWGTVSSGANVLTF,TGTGCCAGCTGGGGGACAGTAAGCTCTGGGGCCAACGTCCTGACTTTC
.,.,TRBV5-1,TRBJ2-5,CASSLADSQETQYF,TGCGCCAGCAGCTTGGCGGACAGCCAAGAGACCCAGTACTTC
.,few,TRBV11-2,TRBJ2-5,CASSLRDNEETQYF,TGTGCCAGCAGCCTACGGGACAACGAAGAGACCCAGTACTTC
TRBD1,few,TRBV18,TRBJ1-1,CASSPGTENTEAFF,TGTGCCAGCTCACCCGGGACAGAGAACACTGAAGCTTTCTTT
TRBD1,few,TRBV6-1,TRBJ2-7,CASTLGTGLEQYF,TGTGCCAGCACCCTGGGGACAGGGCTCGAGCAGTACTTC
.,.,TRBV6-6,TRBJ2-7,CASSQKFYEQYF,TGTGCCAGCAGTCAGAAATTCTACGAGCAGTACTTC
.,few,TRBV13,TRBJ1-1,CASSYPTENTEAFF,TGTGCCAGCAGCTACCCGACAGAAAACACTGAAGCTTTCTTT
.,.,TRBV10-3,TRBJ2-1,CAISGSEPSNEQFF,TGTGCCATCAGTGGGTCTGAGCCCTCTAATGAGCAGTTCTTC
.,.,TRBV29-1,TRBJ2-1,CSVEGQGSGEQFF,TGCAGCGTTGAAGGCCAGGGGTCGGGTGAGCAGTTCTTC
.,few,TRBV7-2,TRBJ1-2,CASSLGHRANYGYTF,TGTGCCAGCAGCTTAGGGCACAGAGCTAACTATGGCTACACCTTC
.,few,TRBV5-1,TRBJ1-2,CASSSVADYGYTF,TGCGCCAGCAGCTCCGTCGCAGATTATGGCTACACCTTC
.,few,TRBV5-1,TRBJ2-2,CASSLLGSDTGELFF,TGCGCCAGCAGCTTGTTGGGGAGCGACACCGGGGAGCTGTTTTTT
.,few,TRBV28,TRBJ2-7,CASTPTTVSYEQYF,TGTGCCAGCACTCCCACGACAGTTTCCTACGAGCAGTACTTC
.,.,TRBV10-2,TRBJ1-1,CASRPASGSEAFF,TGCGCCAGCAGGCCTGCGTCGGGGTCTGAAGCTTTCTTT
TRBD1,few,TRBV18,TRBJ2-7,CASSPPTGTGAYEQYF,TGTGCCAGCTCACCACCGACCGGGACAGGGGCCTACGAGCAGTACTTC
.,.,TRBV19,TRBJ2-5,CASSPHGGRTETQYF,TGTGCCAGTAGTCCCCACGGGGGGCGGACGGAGACCCAGTACTTC
TRBD2,few,TRBV29-1,TRBJ2-7,CSVGLAINEQYF,TGCAGCGTTGGACTAGCTATCAACGAGCAGTACTTC
TRBD1,.,TRBV18,TRBJ2-1,CASSPTGQGRLF,TGTGCCAGCTCACCAACCGGACAGGGTAGACTCTTC
TRBD2,many,TRBV15,TRBJ2-1,CATSGTSSYNEQFF,TGTGCCACCAGCGGGACTAGCTCCTACAATGAGCAGTTCTTC
TRBD1,.,TRBV27,TRBJ1-1,CASSLRQGKGSGAFF,TGTGCCAGCAGTTTGAGACAGGGGAAAGGCAGCGGGGCTTTCTTT
.,.,TRBV15,TRBJ2-1,CATSVESGNEQFF,TGTGCCACCAGCGTGGAATCGGGCAATGAGCAGTTCTTC
.,few,TRBV5-6,TRBJ2-5,CASSLAGRISQGQYF,TGTGCCAGCAGCTTGGCCGGGCGGATCTCTCAGGGGCAGTACTTC
TRBD1,.,TRBV5-6,TRBJ2-7,CASSGKTGLKPPLF,TGTGCCAGCAGCGGCAAGACAGGGCTAAAACCTCCCCTATTC
.,few,TRBV7-8,TRBJ2-1,CASSLVWEIEQFF,TGTGCCAGCAGCTTAGTGTGGGAGATTGAGCAGTTCTTC
TRBD1,.,TRBV5-1,TRBJ2-1,CASSSRQGRNNEQFF,TGCGCCAGCAGCTCGCGACAGGGGAGGAACAATGAGCAGTTCTTC
TRBD1,few,TRBV6-5,TRBJ1-3,CASSRTGGYGNTIYF,TGTGCCAGCAGTCGGACAGGGGGCTACGGAAACACCATATATTTT
TRBD1,few,TRBV18,TRBJ2-3,CASSPTGTGAADTQYF,TGTGCCAGCTCGCCCACCGGGACAGGGGCCGCAGATACGCAGTATTTT
TRBD1,.,TRBV15,TRBJ1-2,CATSRGTGEGYGYTF,TGTGCCACCAGCAGGGGGACAGGGGAAGGCTATGGCTACACCTTC
.,.,TRBV5-1,TRBJ1-3,CASSSQGTGNTIYF,TGCGCCAGCAGCTCGCAGGGAACTGGAAACACCATATATTTT
TRBD2,.,TRBV5-1,TRBJ2-1,CASSLMAGGPGEQFF,TGCGCCAGCAGCTTGATGGCGGGAGGGCCCGGTGAGCAGTTCTTC
TRBD2,few,TRBV11-3,TRBJ2-3,CASSLGLAGGPDTQYF,TGTGCCAGCAGCTTGGGACTAGCGGGGGGCCCAGATACGCAGTATTTT
TRBD1,few,TRBV6-1,TRBJ1-5,CASSASPGTGIPGGNQPQHF,TGTGCCAGCAGTGCCTCTCCCGGGACAGGGATCCCGGGGGGCAATCAGCCCCAGCATTTT